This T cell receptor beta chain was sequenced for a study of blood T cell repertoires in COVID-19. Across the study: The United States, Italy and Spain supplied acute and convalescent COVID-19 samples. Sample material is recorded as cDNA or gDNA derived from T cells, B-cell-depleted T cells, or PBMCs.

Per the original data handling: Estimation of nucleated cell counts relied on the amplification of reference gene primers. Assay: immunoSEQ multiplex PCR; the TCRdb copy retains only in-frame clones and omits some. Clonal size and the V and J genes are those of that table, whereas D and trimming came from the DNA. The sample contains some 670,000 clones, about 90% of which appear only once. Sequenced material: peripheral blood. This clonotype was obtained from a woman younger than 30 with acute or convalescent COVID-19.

This CDR3 is CSASPGGQEHYGYTF. In DNA form, the CDR3 reads TGCAGTGCTAGTCCCGGGGGACAGGAGCACTATGGCTACACCTTC. The V gene is TRBV20-1, the J gene TRBJ1-2, with TRBD1 identical over 8 bases. Germline V gene lookup returns CDR1 DFQATT and CDR2 SNEGSKA (reference sequence). This CDR3 contains 15 residues. J lost 3 bases, V lost 3 bases, and 9 bases had no gene match.